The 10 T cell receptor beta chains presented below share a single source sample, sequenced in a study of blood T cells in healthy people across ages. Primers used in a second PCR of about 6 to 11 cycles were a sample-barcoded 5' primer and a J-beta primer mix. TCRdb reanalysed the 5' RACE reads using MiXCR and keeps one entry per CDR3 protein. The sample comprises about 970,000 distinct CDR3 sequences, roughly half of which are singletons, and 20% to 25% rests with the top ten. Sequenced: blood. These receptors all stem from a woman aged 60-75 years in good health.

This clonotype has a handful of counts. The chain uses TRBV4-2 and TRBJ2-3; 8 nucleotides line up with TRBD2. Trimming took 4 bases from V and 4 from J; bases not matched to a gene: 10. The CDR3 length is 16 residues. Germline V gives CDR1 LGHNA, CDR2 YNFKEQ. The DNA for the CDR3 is TGTGCCAGCAGCCTCTTAATTAGCGGGACCGCAGATACGCAGTATTTT. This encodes CASSLLISGTADTQYF.

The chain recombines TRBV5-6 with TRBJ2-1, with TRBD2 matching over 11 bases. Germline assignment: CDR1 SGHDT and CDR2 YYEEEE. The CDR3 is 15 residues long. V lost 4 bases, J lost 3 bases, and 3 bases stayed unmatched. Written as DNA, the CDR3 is TGTGCCAGCAGCACTAGCGGGAGAGGCTACAATGAGCAGTTCTTC. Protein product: CASSTSGRGYNEQFF.

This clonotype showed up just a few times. This CDR3 reads CASSIGTYHGYTF. CDR3 DNA: TGTGCCAGCAGTATAGGGACCTACCATGGCTACACCTTC. The rearrangement joins TRBV28 to TRBJ1-2; D is perhaps TRBD1 (5 bases). The CDR3 spans 13 residues. Germline V gene sequence: CDR1 MDHEN, CDR2 SYDVKM. V dropped 5 bases and J dropped 6 bases, with 13 bases sitting between them.

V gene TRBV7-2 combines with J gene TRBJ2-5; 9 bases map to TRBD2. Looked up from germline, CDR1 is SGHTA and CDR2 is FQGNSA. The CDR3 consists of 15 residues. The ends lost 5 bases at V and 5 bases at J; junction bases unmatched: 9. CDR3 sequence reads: CASSRGAGGSETQYF. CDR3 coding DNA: TGTGCCAGCAGCAGAGGGGCGGGAGGGTCTGAGACCCAGTACTTC.

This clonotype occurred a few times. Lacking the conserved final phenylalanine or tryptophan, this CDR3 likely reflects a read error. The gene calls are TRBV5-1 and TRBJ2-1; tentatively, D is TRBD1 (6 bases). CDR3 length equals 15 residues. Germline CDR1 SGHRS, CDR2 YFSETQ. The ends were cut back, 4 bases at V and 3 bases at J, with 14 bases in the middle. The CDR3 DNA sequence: TGCGCCAGCAGCAGGGGGACAAGCTTCTACAATGAGCAGTTCTTA. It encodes CASSRGTSFYNEQFL.

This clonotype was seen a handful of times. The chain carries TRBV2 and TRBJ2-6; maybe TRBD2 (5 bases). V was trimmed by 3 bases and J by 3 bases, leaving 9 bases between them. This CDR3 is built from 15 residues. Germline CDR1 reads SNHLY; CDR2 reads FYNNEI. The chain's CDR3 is CASSERAFGANVLTF. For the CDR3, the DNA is TGTGCCAGCAGTGAGAGGGCCTTTGGGGCCAACGTCCTGACTTTC.

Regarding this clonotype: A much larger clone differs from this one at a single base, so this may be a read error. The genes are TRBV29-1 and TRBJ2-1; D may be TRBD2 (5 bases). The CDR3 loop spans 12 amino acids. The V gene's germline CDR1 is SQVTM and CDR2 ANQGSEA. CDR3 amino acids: CSVGLDYNERFF. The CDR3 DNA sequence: TGCAGCGTTGGCCTAGACTACAATGAGCGGTTCTTC.

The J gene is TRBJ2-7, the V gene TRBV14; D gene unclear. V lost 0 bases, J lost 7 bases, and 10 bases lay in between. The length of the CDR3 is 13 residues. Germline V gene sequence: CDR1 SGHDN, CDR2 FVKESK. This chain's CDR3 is CASSQDHYNEQYF. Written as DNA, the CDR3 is TGTGCCAGCAGCCAAGATCACTACAATGAGCAGTACTTC.

This CDR3 reads CASSLNRDRPFYNEQFF. The CDR3 coding sequence is TGTGCCAGCAGTTTAAACCGGGACAGACCATTCTACAATGAGCAGTTCTTC. The chain employs TRBV7-9 and TRBJ2-1; 7 nucleotides match TRBD1. The J segment lost 3 bases and the V segment lost 6 bases, leaving 14 bases of the junction unmatched. Germline V CDR1 and CDR2: SEHNR, FQNEAQ (reference sequence). CDR3 length: 17 residues.

The CDR3 spells CASAPGQTSYEQYF. For the CDR3, the DNA is TGTGCCAGCGCTCCGGGACAGACCAGCTACGAGCAGTACTTC. V gene TRBV7-2 combines with J gene TRBJ2-5; 7 nucleotides match TRBD1. The J call may be faulty, since TRBJ2-7 better matches the DNA end. The germline gives CDR1 SGHTA, CDR2 FQGNSA. This CDR3 spans 14 amino acids.